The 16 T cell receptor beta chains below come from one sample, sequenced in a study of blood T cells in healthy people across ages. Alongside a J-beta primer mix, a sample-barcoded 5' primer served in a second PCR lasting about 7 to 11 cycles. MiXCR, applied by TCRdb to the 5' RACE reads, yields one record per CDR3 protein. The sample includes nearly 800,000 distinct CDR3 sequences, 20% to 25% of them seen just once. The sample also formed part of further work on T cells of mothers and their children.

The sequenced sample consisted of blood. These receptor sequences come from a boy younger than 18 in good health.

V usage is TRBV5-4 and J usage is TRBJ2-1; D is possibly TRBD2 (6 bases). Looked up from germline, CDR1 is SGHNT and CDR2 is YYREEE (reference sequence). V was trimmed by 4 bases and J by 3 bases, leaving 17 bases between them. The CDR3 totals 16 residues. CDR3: CASSLGGTDVYNEQFF. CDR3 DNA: TGTGCCAGCAGCCTCGGGGGAACTGACGTCTACAATGAGCAGTTCTTC.

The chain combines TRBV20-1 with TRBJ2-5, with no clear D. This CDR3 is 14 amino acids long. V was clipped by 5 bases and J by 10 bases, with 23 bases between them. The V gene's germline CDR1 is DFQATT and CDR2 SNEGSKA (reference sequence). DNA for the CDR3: TGCAGTGCTCGATCGGACCAGGCCTATTGGGGCCAGTACTTC. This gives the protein CSARSDQAYWGQYF.

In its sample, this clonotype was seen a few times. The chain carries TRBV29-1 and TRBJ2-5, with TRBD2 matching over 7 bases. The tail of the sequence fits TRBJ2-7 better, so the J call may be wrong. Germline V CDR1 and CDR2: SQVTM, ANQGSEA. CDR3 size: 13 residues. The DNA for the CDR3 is TGCAGCGGAACGTTAGCGGGCAGTTACGAGCAGTACTTC. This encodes CSGTLAGSYEQYF.

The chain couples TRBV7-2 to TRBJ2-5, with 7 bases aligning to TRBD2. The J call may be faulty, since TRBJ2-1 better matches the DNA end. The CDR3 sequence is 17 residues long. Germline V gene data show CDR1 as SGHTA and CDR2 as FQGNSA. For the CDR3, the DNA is TGTGCCAGCAGCTTAGGGCCTAGCGGAGCGCCCTACAATGAGCAGTTCTTC. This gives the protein CASSLGPSGAPYNEQFF.

The CDR3 DNA sequence: TGTGCCAGCAGTGACGGGGGGGGAGAGACCCAGTACTTC. Protein: CASSDGGGETQYF. This chain joins TRBV2 and TRBJ2-1; 8 bases are a match to TRBD2. The J call may not be correct, given that the DNA end is closer to TRBJ2-5. The CDR3 has 13 residues. Per the germline V gene, CDR1 is SNHLY and CDR2 is FYNNEI.

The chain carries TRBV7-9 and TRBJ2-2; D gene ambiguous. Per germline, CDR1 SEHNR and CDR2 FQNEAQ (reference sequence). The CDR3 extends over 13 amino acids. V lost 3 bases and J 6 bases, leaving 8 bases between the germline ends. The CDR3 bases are TGTGCCAGCAGCTTGTGGCAGCCCGGGGAGCTGTTTTTT. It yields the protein CASSLWQPGELFF.

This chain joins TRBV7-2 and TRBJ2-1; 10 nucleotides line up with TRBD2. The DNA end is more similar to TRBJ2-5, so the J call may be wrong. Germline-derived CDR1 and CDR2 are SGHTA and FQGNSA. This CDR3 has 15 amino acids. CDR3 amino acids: CASRVAGGLQETQYF. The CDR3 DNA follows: TGTGCCAGCAGGGTAGCGGGGGGCCTTCAAGAGACCCAGTACTTC.

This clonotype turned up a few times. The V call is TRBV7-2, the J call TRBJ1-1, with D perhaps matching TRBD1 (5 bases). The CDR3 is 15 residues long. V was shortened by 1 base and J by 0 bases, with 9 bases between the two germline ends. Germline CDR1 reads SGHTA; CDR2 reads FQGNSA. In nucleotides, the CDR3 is TGTGCCAGCAGCTTAGGGGGCCCGTTGAACACTGAAGCTTTCTTT. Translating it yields CASSLGGPLNTEAFF.

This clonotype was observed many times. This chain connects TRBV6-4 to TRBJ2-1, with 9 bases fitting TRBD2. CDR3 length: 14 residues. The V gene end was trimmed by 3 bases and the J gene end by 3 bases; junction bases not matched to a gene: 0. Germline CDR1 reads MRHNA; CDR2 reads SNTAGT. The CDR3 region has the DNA TGTGCCAGCAGTGAGCGGGAGGGCTACAATGAGCAGTTCTTC. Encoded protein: CASSEREGYNEQFF.

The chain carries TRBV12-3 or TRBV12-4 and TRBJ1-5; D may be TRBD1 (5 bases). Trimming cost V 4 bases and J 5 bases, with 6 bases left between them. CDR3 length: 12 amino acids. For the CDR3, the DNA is TGTGCCAGCAGTTCAGGGTATCAGCCCCAGCATTTT. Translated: CASSSGYQPQHF.

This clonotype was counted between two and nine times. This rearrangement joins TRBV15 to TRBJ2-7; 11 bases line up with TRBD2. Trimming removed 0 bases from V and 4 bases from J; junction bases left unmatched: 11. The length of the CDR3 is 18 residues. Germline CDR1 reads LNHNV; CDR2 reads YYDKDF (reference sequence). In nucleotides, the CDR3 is TGTGCCACCAGCAGAGATAGAGGGTTGACTAGCGGGGCTTACGAGCAGTACTTC. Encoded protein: CATSRDRGLTSGAYEQYF. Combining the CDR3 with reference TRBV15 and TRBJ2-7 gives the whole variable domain DAMVIQNPRYQVTQFGKPVTLSCSQTLNHNVMYWYQQKSSQAPKLLFHYYDKDFNNEADTPDNFQSRRPNTSFCFLDIRSPGLGDTAMYLCATSRDRGLTSGAYEQYFGPGTRLTVT.

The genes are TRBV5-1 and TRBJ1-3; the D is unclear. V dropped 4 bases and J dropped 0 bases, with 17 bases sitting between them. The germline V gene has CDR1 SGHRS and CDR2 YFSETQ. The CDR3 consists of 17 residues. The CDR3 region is CASSTMGTPASGNTIYF. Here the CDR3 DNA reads TGCGCCAGCAGCACAATGGGAACTCCTGCCTCTGGAAACACCATATATTTT.

This CDR3 is CASRLDRGTEAFF. The CDR3 DNA reads as TGCGCCAGCAGACTTGACAGGGGCACTGAAGCTTTCTTT. The chain carries TRBV5-1 and TRBJ1-1; TRBD1 agrees at 8 bases. Germline CDR1 is SGHRS and CDR2 is YFSETQ. With 5 bases clipped from V and 4 bases from J, the junction kept 4 bases outside the gene matches. The CDR3 runs 13 residues.

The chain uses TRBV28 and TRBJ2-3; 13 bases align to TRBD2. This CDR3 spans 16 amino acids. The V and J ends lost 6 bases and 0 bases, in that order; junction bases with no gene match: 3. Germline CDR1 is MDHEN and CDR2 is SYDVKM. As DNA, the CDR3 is TGTGCCAGCAGCTGGACTAGCGGGAGCAGCACAGATACGCAGTATTTT. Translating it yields CASSWTSGSSTDTQYF.

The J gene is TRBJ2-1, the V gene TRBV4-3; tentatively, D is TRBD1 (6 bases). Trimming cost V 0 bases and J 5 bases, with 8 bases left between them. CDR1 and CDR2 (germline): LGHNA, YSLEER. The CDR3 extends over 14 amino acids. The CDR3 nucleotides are TGCGCCAGCAGCCAAGATGGACAGAACAATGAGCAGTTCTTC. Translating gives CASSQDGQNNEQFF.

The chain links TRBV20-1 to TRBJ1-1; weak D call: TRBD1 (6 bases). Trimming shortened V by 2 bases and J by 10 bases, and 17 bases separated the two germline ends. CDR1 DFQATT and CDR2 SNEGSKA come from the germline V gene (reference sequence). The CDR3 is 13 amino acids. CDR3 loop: CSARKSRDIGAFF. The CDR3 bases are TGCAGTGCTAGAAAATCCCGGGACATCGGAGCTTTCTTT.